The 31 T cell receptor beta chains below all came from one sample that was sequenced in a study of Graves' ophthalmopathy and Graves' hyperthyroidism. The authors amplified TCR beta CDR3 regions, and they did so from RNA transcripts for repertoire sequencing. Investigators did first-round RT-PCR with HTBI primers, then second-round multiplex PCR. One entry per CDR3 protein results from TCRdb running MiXCR on the multiplex PCR reads. The sample carries hundreds of thousands of distinct CDR3 sequences, roughly 41% recorded once. The sample was peripheral blood. The source is an adult man with Graves' ophthalmopathy.

In its sample, this clonotype was seen a few times. The limits of the CDR3 on the DNA are not certain, so only TCRdb's listed CDR3 is given. Here the CDR3 reads CASSSSPANQPQHF. The chain links TRBV6-6 to TRBJ1-5. The CDR3 totals 14 residues, both ends included. CDR1 and CDR2 (germline): MNHNY, SVGAGI (reference sequence).

The rearrangement links TRBV12-5 to TRBJ1-5; 7 bases fit TRBD1. Germline V gene lookup returns CDR1 LGHNT and CDR2 FRNRAP. The CDR3 length is 15 residues. V was clipped by 5 bases and J by 3 bases; unmatched bases: 7. CDR3 sequence: CASGTPGTVNQPQHF. CDR3 nucleotides: TGTGCTAGTGGTACCCCCGGGACAGTCAATCAGCCCCAGCATTTT.

At least ten counts were recorded for this clonotype. This chain joins TRBV10-3 and TRBJ1-1; unclear D gene. The CDR3 is 12 residues long. Germline V gene sequence: CDR1 ENHRY, CDR2 SYGVKD. The germline V and J ends were trimmed by 6 bases and 5 bases, with 10 bases remaining between them. The CDR3: CAIRTTGTEAFF. In nucleotides, the CDR3 is TGTGCCATCAGGACGACGGGAACTGAAGCTTTCTTT.

The table lists this clonotype with many counts. CDR3: CASRVGKNTEAFF. In DNA form, the CDR3 reads TGTGCCAGCAGAGTAGGGAAGAACACTGAAGCTTTCTTT. The chain is built from TRBV12-3 or TRBV12-4 and TRBJ1-1; the D is unclear. This CDR3 is built from 13 residues. Trimming took off 6 bases at V and 1 base at J, with 9 bases between the two ends.

V is TRBV7-2 and J is TRBJ2-5, with 10 bases fitting TRBD2. Losses at the gene ends were 5 bases for V and 6 bases for J; bases not matched to a gene: 9. In germline, CDR1 is SGHTA, CDR2 FQGNSA. The CDR3 is 15 amino acids. CDR3 residues: CASSQSSGGGKTQYF. The CDR3 DNA follows: TGTGCCAGCAGCCAGTCTAGCGGGGGAGGGAAGACCCAGTACTTC.

This clonotype was seen repeatedly, ten times or more. J is TRBJ1-5 and V is TRBV7-6; D is unclear. CDR1 and CDR2 from the germline V gene are SGHVS and FNYEAQ. V was trimmed by 4 bases and J by 3 bases, leaving 4 bases between them. CDR3 length equals 12 residues. CDR3 region: CASSSVNQPQHF. The CDR3 DNA reads TGTGCCAGCAGCTCCGTCAATCAGCCCCAGCATTTT.

This clonotype was seen repeatedly, ten times or more. The chain uses TRBV5-1 and TRBJ1-2; D is unclear. V was pared by 1 base and J by 4 bases, with 8 bases between. This CDR3 spans 13 amino acids. Germline assignment: CDR1 SGHRS and CDR2 YFSETQ. The CDR3: CASSLMDGYGYTF. The DNA for the CDR3 is TGCGCCAGCAGCTTGATGGATGGCTATGGCTACACCTTC.

This clonotype appeared a few times. The CDR3 DNA follows: TGTGCCAGCAGTTCCAATGGGGTCGTCCTAGAGACCCAGTACTTC. It yields the protein CASSSNGVVLETQYF. This sequence joins TRBV27 and TRBJ2-5; D remains ambiguous. Germline CDR1 MNHEY, CDR2 SMNVEV (reference sequence). The CDR3 consists of 15 residues. The V end lost 4 bases, the J end lost 4 bases, and 16 bases lay between the germline ends.

This clonotype was counted ten times or more. The gene calls are TRBV14 and TRBJ2-7, with TRBD1 as a possible D gene (6 bases). From germline, CDR1 is SGHDN and CDR2 FVKESK. The CDR3 covers 14 residues. Trimming removed 3 bases at V and 2 bases at J, with 11 bases between. CDR3 DNA: TGTGCCAGCAGCCAGATGGACAGTCCCTACGAGCAGTACTTC. Translation gives CASSQMDSPYEQYF. Full variable domain (missing parts from reference TRBV14 and TRBJ2-7): EAGVTQFPSHSVIEKGQTVTLRCDPISGHDNLYWYRRVMGKEIKFLLHFVKESKQDESGMPNNRFLAERTGGTYSTLKVQPAELEDSGVYFCASSQMDSPYEQYFGPGTRLTVT.

This clonotype occurred many times. The gene calls are TRBV24-1 and TRBJ1-3; 7 nucleotides align to TRBD1. The CDR3 contains 19 residues. V trimming: 8 bases; J trimming: 0 bases; junction bases outside the gene matches: 18. Germline assignment: CDR1 KGHDR and CDR2 SFDVKD. The CDR3 nucleotides are TGTGCCACCAAGGAGGAATACTCGGGACAGACTTACTCTGGAAACACCATATATTTT. Protein product: CATKEEYSGQTYSGNTIYF.

This clonotype was counted many times. Its ends do not fully match the called genes, so a read error is possible. The chain recombines TRBV29-1 with TRBJ2-6; the D gene could be TRBD1 or TRBD2 (6 bases each). Looked up from germline, CDR1 is SQVTM and CDR2 is ANQGSEA. The CDR3 is 15 residues long. The DNA for the CDR3 is TGCAGCGTTGAAGATTACAGGTCGGGGGCCAACATCCTGACTTTC. Its protein is CSVEDYRSGANILTF.

This clonotype has a count of ten or more. The chain employs TRBV2 and TRBJ2-7, with D uncertain. Germline values: CDR1 SNHLY, CDR2 FYNNEI. V lost 5 bases to trimming and J lost 0 bases, with 11 bases between them. CDR3 length: 14 residues. CDR3 nucleotides: TGTGCCAGCAGTACCGACTGGAGCTCCTACGAGCAGTACTTC. Residues: CASSTDWSSYEQYF.

Turning to this clonotype: This may stem from a read error, because a much larger clone lies one nucleotide away. The CDR3 does not end in the conserved phenylalanine or tryptophan, so this is likely a read error. The chain couples TRBV19 to TRBJ1-1; D possibly corresponds to TRBD1 (6 bases). Trimming took off 6 bases at V and 4 bases at J, with 18 bases between the two ends. CDR1 is LNHDA, CDR2 SQIVND, per germline (reference sequence). This CDR3 contains 15 residues. CDR3 sequence: CASSKISTGSTEAFL. CDR3 nucleotide sequence: TGTGCCAGTAGCAAAATTTCTACAGGGTCCACTGAAGCTTTCCTT.

This clonotype was seen at least ten times. The chain joins TRBV9 to TRBJ2-5; the D is unclear. This CDR3 region has 13 residues. V lost 3 bases, J lost 5 bases, and 11 bases lay in between. Germline CDR1 and CDR2: SGDLS and YYNGEE. The chain's CDR3 is CASSDDVSETQYF. In DNA form, the CDR3 reads TGTGCCAGCAGCGATGATGTTTCGGAGACCCAGTACTTC.

A note on this clonotype: One end of the junction is discordant with germline, which a read error may explain. The chain combines TRBV7-9 with TRBJ1-1; 8 nucleotides line up with TRBD1. Germline V gives CDR1 SEHNR, CDR2 FQNEAQ (reference sequence). CDR3 length: 13 amino acids. As DNA, the CDR3 is TGTTCCAGCAGAATAACAGGGGGCACTGAAGCTTTCTTT. As protein: CSSRITGGTEAFF.

With respect to this clonotype: A clone one base away is much larger, so this may be a read error. The chain has TRBV2 and TRBJ2-3, with 9 bases matching TRBD2. CDR3 length equals 16 residues. J was trimmed by 1 base and V by 2 bases; bases with no gene match: 4. In germline, CDR1 is SNHLY, CDR2 FYNNEI. The chain's CDR3 is CASSEMSSGGTDTQYF. In DNA, the CDR3 is TGTGCCAGCAGTGAAATGTCTAGCGGGGGCACAGATACGCAGTATTTT.

Turning to this clonotype: Possible read error: a much larger clone is one base away. V and J are TRBV27 and TRBJ1-4; D ambiguous. V dropped 5 bases and J dropped 5 bases, with 15 bases sitting between them. CDR1 and CDR2 from the germline V gene are MNHEY and SMNVEV (reference sequence). The CDR3 runs to 15 residues. The CDR3 protein is CASSPYVGTNEKLFF. CDR3 nucleotides: TGTGCCAGCAGTCCCTACGTAGGAACGAATGAAAAACTGTTTTTT.

This clonotype is a singleton in its sample. This may stem from a read error, because a much larger clone lies one nucleotide away. The genes are TRBV7-9 and TRBJ1-2; no reliable D call. V was cut by 3 bases and J by 5 bases, with 13 bases left in between. The CDR3 has 14 amino acids. The germline V gene has CDR1 SEHNR and CDR2 FQNEAQ (reference sequence). DNA of the CDR3: TGTGCCAGCAGCTTTTCACCCCGAGGGTATGGCTACACCTTC. This codes for CASSFSPRGYGYTF. The full variable domain, completed using reference TRBV7-9 and TRBJ1-2, is DTGVSQNPRHKITKRGQNVTFRCDPISEHNRLYWYRQTLGQGPEFLTYFQNEAQLEKSRLLSDRFSAERPKGSFSTLEIQRTEQGDSAMYLCASSFSPRGYGYTFGSGTRLTVV.

This clonotype was detected many times. The V gene is TRBV12-3 or TRBV12-4, the J gene TRBJ2-2; D perhaps matches TRBD1 (5 bases). Trimming shortened V by 7 bases and J by 6 bases, and 9 bases separated the two germline ends. This CDR3 region has 12 residues. As DNA, the CDR3 is TGTGCCAGCATGCAGGGATCCGGGGAGCTGTTTTTT. Translating gives CASMQGSGELFF.

In this sample, this clonotype turned up a few times. DNA of the CDR3: TGCAGCGTTGAACGGGGGACAGGGAATGAGCAGTTCTTC. Its translation is CSVERGTGNEQFF. This chain uses TRBV29-1 with TRBJ2-1, with TRBD1 identical over 9 bases. J was trimmed by 7 bases and V by 2 bases; bases with no gene match: 3. Germline values: CDR1 SQVTM, CDR2 ANQGSEA. The length of the CDR3 is 13 residues.

This clonotype occurred a few times. The chain carries TRBV5-1 and TRBJ2-7; TRBD1 matches 8 bases. The germline V gene encodes CDR1 SGHRS and CDR2 YFSETQ. The CDR3 runs to 14 residues. V lost 3 bases to trimming and J lost 2 bases; unmatched junction nucleotides: 4. The CDR3 spells CASSSQGAPYEQYF. CDR3 nucleotides: TGCGCCAGCAGCTCCCAGGGGGCCCCCTACGAGCAGTACTTC.

Remarks on this clonotype: One end of the junction fails to match germline, which may point to a read error. V and J are TRBV7-2 and TRBJ2-7; D might be TRBD1 or TRBD2, each matching 6 bases. The CDR3 loop spans 15 amino acids. Looked up from germline, CDR1 is SGHTA and CDR2 is FQGNSA. The CDR3 region is CASSLRGGISYGQYF. The CDR3 DNA follows: TGTGCCAGCAGTCTACGAGGGGGGATCTCCTACGGGCAGTACTTC.

The chain carries TRBV2 and TRBJ2-2, with D possibly being TRBD1 (6 bases). Per the germline V gene, CDR1 is SNHLY and CDR2 is FYNNEI. The CDR3 totals 15 residues. Trimming removed 6 bases at V and 5 bases at J, with 16 bases between. The CDR3 DNA reads TGTGCCAGCAGAGAGGGACACCGCCGGACCGGGGAGCTGTTTTTT. This sequence encodes CASREGHRRTGELFF.

This chain connects TRBV19 to TRBJ2-6; a possible D gene is TRBD1 (6 bases). The CDR3 runs 13 residues. V shed 10 bases and J shed 4 bases, with 11 bases lying between them. Germline loops: CDR1 LNHDA, CDR2 SQIVND (reference sequence). CDR3 sequence: CATAGTGANVLTF. Here the CDR3 DNA reads TGTGCCACCGCCGGGACAGGGGCCAACGTCCTGACTTTC. Looking up the rest from reference TRBV19 and TRBJ2-6 gives the full variable domain: DGGITQSPKYLFRKEGQNVTLSCEQNLNHDAMYWYRQDPGQGLRLIYYSQIVNDFQKGDIAEGYSVSREKKESFPLTVTSAQKNPTAFYLCATAGTGANVLTFGAGSRLTVL.

This clonotype was counted ten times or more. The V gene is TRBV29-1, the J gene TRBJ2-6, with 8 nucleotides matching TRBD2. This CDR3 is built from 16 residues. The germline gives CDR1 SQVTM, CDR2 ANQGSEA. V gave up 4 bases and J gave up 1 base; unmatched junction bases: 6. The CDR3 loop reads CSVASGGLSGANVLTF. Written as DNA, the CDR3 is TGCAGCGTTGCGTCGGGGGGGCTTTCTGGGGCCAACGTCCTGACTTTC. Full variable domain (outside the CDR3, taken from reference TRBV29-1 and TRBJ2-6): SAVISQKPSRDICQRGTSLTIQCQVDSQVTMMFWYRQQPGQSLTLIATANQGSEATYESGFVIDKFPISRPNLTFSTLTVSNMSPEDSSIYLCSVASGGLSGANVLTFGAGSRLTVL.

The V call is TRBV7-9, the J call TRBJ2-5; D is perhaps TRBD2 (5 bases). Germline CDR1 reads SEHNR; CDR2 reads FQNEAQ (reference sequence). V lost 0 bases to trimming and J lost 10 bases, with 21 bases between them. This CDR3 is built from 16 residues. The CDR3 nucleotides are TGTGCCAGCAGCTTAGCACGAGGAGGAACGATCAAACGCCAGTACTTC. It specifies CASSLARGGTIKRQYF.

The chain combines TRBV4-3 with TRBJ1-2, with D possibly being TRBD1 (5 bases). CDR1 LGHNA and CDR2 YSLEER come from the germline V gene. There are 13 residues in the CDR3. V was cut by 4 bases and J by 8 bases, with 14 bases left in between. The CDR3 sequence: CASSPSGAGGYTF. The CDR3 nucleotides read TGCGCCAGCAGCCCGTCCGGGGCGGGAGGCTACACCTTC.

This clonotype was detected ten times or more. Here the CDR3 DNA reads TGCGCCAGCAGCCAAGCGGGGGGCACAGTTTCAGCTTTCTTT. The encoded protein is CASSQAGGTVSAFF. The chain combines TRBV4-1 with TRBJ1-1; tentative D call: TRBD1 (6 bases). This CDR3 has 14 amino acids. Per germline, CDR1 MGHRA and CDR2 YSYEKL. V was clipped by 1 base and J by 10 bases, with 16 bases between them.

This chain uses TRBV30 with TRBJ1-1; possibly TRBD1 for D (6 bases). This CDR3 has 13 residues. The ends were cut back, 4 bases at V and 0 bases at J, with 9 bases in the middle. Per the germline V gene, CDR1 is GTSNPN and CDR2 is SVGIG (reference sequence). The CDR3 loop is CAWNRALNTEAFF. DNA of the CDR3: TGTGCCTGGAACAGGGCTCTGAACACTGAAGCTTTCTTT.

The V gene is TRBV10-2, the J gene TRBJ1-6, with a tentative D call TRBD1 (5 bases). This CDR3 contains 13 residues. Per germline, CDR1 WSHSY and CDR2 SAAADI. V dropped 7 bases and J dropped 7 bases, with 11 bases sitting between them. CDR3: CASNPGGNSPLHF. CDR3 DNA sequence: TGCGCCAGCAACCCCGGGGGGAATTCACCCCTCCACTTT.

The V and J genes are TRBV2 and TRBJ1-6; the match to TRBD1 covers 7 bases. The CDR3 runs 12 residues. The germline V gene encodes CDR1 SNHLY and CDR2 FYNNEI. The CDR3 region is CARGTENSPLHF. As DNA, the CDR3 is TGTGCTAGAGGGACAGAAAATTCACCCCTCCACTTT.